What follows is one TCR beta chain and its context. The data derive from a study of shared clonotypes between healthy human individuals. The J segment lost 2 bases and the V segment lost 5 bases, leaving 5 bases of the junction unmatched. This CDR3 is built from 14 residues. Germline loops: CDR1 SGHTA, CDR2 FQGNSA. Generated by immunoSEQ multiplex PCR, the TCRdb table keeps only in-frame clones and is missing some. The sample has approximately 620,000 clones; around 97% are singletons. The rearrangement joins TRBV7-2 to TRBJ2-5, with 7 bases identical to TRBD1. Sequencing was done on a sample of naive CD4+ T cells sorted from blood. Documented subset: CD45RA+ positively selected. The TCR comes from a woman in her twenties or thirties in good health. This chain's CDR3 is CASSPRGRQETQYF. The CDR3 DNA is TGTGCCAGCAGCCCCAGGGGGAGACAAGAGACCCAGTACTTC.